These T cell receptor beta chains were read from a single sample in a study of blood T cell repertoires in COVID-19. Libraries were prepared by immunoSEQ multiplex PCR; TCRdb keeps only in-frame clonotypes and omits some of them. The sample carries some 60,000 clones, about 75% recorded once. The specimen sequenced was peripheral blood. Every receptor here comes from a human donor in a cohort sampled during active COVID-19. Each CDR3 is given with its conserved first and last residue. Each record gives: V gene, J gene, D gene, CDR3 DNA, CDR3 protein. The D gene is left open where the match is weak.

v_gene: TRBV18
j_gene: TRBJ2-2
d_gene: -
CDR3nt: TGTGCCAGCTCACCCCAGGACAGTGTGAGAGGGGAGCTGTTTTTT
CDR3aa: CASSPQDSVRGELFF

v_gene: TRBV2
j_gene: TRBJ1-5
d_gene: -
CDR3nt: TGTGCCATAGGGAAAGGGAGGAGAAATCAGCCCCAGCATTTT
CDR3aa: CAIGKGRRNQPQHF

v_gene: TRBV7-9
j_gene: TRBJ1-6
d_gene: TRBD1
CDR3nt: TGTGCCAGCAGCTTAGAATGGGACAGGCCAGGATCACCCCTCCACTTT
CDR3aa: CASSLEWDRPGSPLHF

v_gene: TRBV7-2
j_gene: TRBJ1-2
d_gene: -
CDR3nt: TGTGCCAGCAGCTCCTACCGACAGACGTATGGCTACACCTTC
CDR3aa: CASSSYRQTYGYTF

v_gene: TRBV19
j_gene: TRBJ2-7
d_gene: -
CDR3nt: TGTGCCAGTAGTCGGCAGGGGAGGGACGAGCAGTACTTC
CDR3aa: CASSRQGRDEQYF

v_gene: TRBV11-2
j_gene: TRBJ1-6
d_gene: -
CDR3nt: TGTGCCAGCAGCTCGCCGGACAGATACAATTCACCCCTCCACTTT
CDR3aa: CASSSPDRYNSPLHF

v_gene: TRBV12-5
j_gene: TRBJ1-1
d_gene: -
CDR3nt: TGTGCTAGTGGTCTACAGGTCCCTGAAGCTTTCTTT
CDR3aa: CASGLQVPEAFF

v_gene: TRBV9
j_gene: TRBJ1-4
d_gene: -
CDR3nt: TGTGCCAGCAGCGTAGCTCCGGGGGGAGAGGAAAAACTGTTTTTT
CDR3aa: CASSVAPGGEEKLFF

v_gene: TRBV12-3/TRBV12-4
j_gene: TRBJ2-5
d_gene: -
CDR3nt: TGTGCCAGCAGTTTTGGCTGGACCCAGTACTTC
CDR3aa: CASSFGWTQYF

v_gene: TRBV5-6
j_gene: TRBJ2-7
d_gene: -
CDR3nt: TGTGCCAGCAGCTTGGGGCGGGGAAGGTACGAGCAGTACTTC
CDR3aa: CASSLGRGRYEQYF

v_gene: TRBV19
j_gene: TRBJ1-2
d_gene: TRBD1
CDR3nt: TGTGCCAGTAGTGCGCCGGGACAGGCAAACTATGGCTACACCTTC
CDR3aa: CASSAPGQANYGYTF

v_gene: TRBV21-1
j_gene: TRBJ1-2
d_gene: -
CDR3nt: TGTGCCAGCAGCAAAGTTGGAGTACGGGACAGGGGTAATTATGGCTACACCTTC
CDR3aa: CASSKVGVRDRGNYGYTF

v_gene: TRBV9
j_gene: TRBJ1-1
d_gene: TRBD1
CDR3nt: TGTGCCAGCCTAGACAGGGGACACCGACTCAACACCCTCTCATCTGCTGAAGCTTTCTTT
CDR3aa: CASLDRGHRLNTLSSAEAFF

v_gene: TRBV6-5
j_gene: TRBJ1-1
d_gene: TRBD1
CDR3nt: TGTGCCAGCAGTTGGGGACAGGGGAACACTGAAGCTTTCTTT
CDR3aa: CASSWGQGNTEAFF

v_gene: TRBV9
j_gene: TRBJ2-7
d_gene: -
CDR3nt: TGTGCCAGCAGCGTAGGCGGGGTCTCCTACGAGCAGTACTTC
CDR3aa: CASSVGGVSYEQYF

v_gene: TRBV5-1
j_gene: TRBJ1-6
d_gene: TRBD1
CDR3nt: TGCGCCAGCAGCATAGACAGGGGAGTTAATTCACCCCTCCACTTT
CDR3aa: CASSIDRGVNSPLHF

v_gene: TRBV29-1
j_gene: TRBJ2-7
d_gene: -
CDR3nt: TGCAGCGTTGGGGGGCCCGGCTACGAGCAGTACTTC
CDR3aa: CSVGGPGYEQYF